Listed here are 3 T cell receptor beta chains from one sample, sequenced in a study of cytomegalovirus exposure and HLA in healthy donors. The protocol was immunoSEQ multiplex PCR, while the TCRdb copy is restricted to in-frame clones and leaves out a portion. This table has over 150,000 clones, roughly nine tenths appearing once. The specimen was PBMCs. The receptors originated from a woman aged 18-29 years in good health and CMV-seropositive.

V is TRBV18 and J is TRBJ1-4; D gene ambiguous. The V and J ends lost 3 bases and 3 bases respectively, with 8 bases between them. Germline CDR1 KGHSH, CDR2 LQKENI. This CDR3 region has 14 residues. The CDR3 here is CASSPLSPNEKLFF. The CDR3 bases are TGTGCCAGCTCACCGCTATCACCTAATGAAAAACTGTTTTTT.

This chain joins TRBV6-1 and TRBJ2-6; TRBD2 agrees at 7 bases. This CDR3 is built from 17 residues. The junction had 7 bases not matched to a gene; V was cut back by 3 bases and J by 2 bases. CDR1 is MNHNS and CDR2 is SASEGT in the germline V gene. The CDR3 DNA reads TGTGCCAGCAGTGATTCTGTGGGGGGGACTGGGGCCAACGTCCTGACTTTC. Its translation: CASSDSVGGTGANVLTF.

Only a few counts were recorded for this clone. The V and J genes are TRBV6-5 and TRBJ2-2; the D gene is possibly TRBD1 (6 bases). V dropped 8 bases and J dropped 7 bases, with 17 bases sitting between them. This CDR3 contains 14 residues. Germline V gene lookup returns CDR1 MNHEY and CDR2 SVGAGI. The CDR3 spells CASGQGITGGELFF. In nucleotides, the CDR3 is TGTGCCAGCGGGCAGGGGATTACGGGCGGGGAGCTGTTTTTT.